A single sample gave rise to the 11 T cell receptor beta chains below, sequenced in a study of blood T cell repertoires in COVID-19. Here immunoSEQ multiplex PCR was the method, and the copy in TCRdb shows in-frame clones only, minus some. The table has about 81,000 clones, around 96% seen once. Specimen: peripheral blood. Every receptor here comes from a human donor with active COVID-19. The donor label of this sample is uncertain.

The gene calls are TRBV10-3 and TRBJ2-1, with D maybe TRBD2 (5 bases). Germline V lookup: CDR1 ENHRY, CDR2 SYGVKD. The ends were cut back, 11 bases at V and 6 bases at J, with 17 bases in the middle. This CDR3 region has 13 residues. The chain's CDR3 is CASQREGGNEQFF. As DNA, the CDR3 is TGTGCCTCTCAGAGGGAAGGAGGCAATGAGCAGTTCTTC.

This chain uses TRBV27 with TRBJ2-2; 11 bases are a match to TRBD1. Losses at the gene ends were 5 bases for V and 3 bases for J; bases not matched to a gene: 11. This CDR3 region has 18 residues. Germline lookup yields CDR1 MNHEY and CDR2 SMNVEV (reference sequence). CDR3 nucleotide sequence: TGTGCCAGCAGTCCCCTCGTGAGGGACAGGGGGTACACCGGGGAGCTGTTTTTT. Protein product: CASSPLVRDRGYTGELFF.

CDR3 amino acids: CASYPGTGRADTQYF. CDR3 DNA: TGTGCCAGCTACCCCGGGACAGGGAGGGCAGATACGCAGTATTTT. The chain has TRBV2 and TRBJ2-3; 9 positions agree with TRBD1. V was pared by 8 bases and J by 4 bases, with 10 bases of the junction left unmatched. The CDR3 runs 15 residues. Germline assignment: CDR1 SNHLY and CDR2 FYNNEI.

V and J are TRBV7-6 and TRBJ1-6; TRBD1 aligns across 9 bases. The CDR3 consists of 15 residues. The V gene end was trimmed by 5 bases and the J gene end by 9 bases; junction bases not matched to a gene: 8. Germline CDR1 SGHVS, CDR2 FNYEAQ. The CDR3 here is CASSRDRAMSSPLHF. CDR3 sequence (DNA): TGTGCCAGCAGCCGGGACAGGGCTATGAGTTCACCCCTCCACTTT.

CDR3 nucleotides: TGTGCCAGCAGCTTTAACAATCAGCCCCAGCATTTT. Protein sequence: CASSFNNQPQHF. The chain couples TRBV5-4 to TRBJ1-5, with D unclear. Germline CDR1 SGHNT, CDR2 YYREEE (reference sequence). This CDR3 spans 12 amino acids. The V end was cut by 2 bases, the J end by 3 bases, with 3 bases between.

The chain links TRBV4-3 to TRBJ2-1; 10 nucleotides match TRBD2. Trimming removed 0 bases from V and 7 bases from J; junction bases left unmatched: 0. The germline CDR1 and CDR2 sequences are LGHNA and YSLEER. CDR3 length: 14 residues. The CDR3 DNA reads TGCGCCAGCAGCCAAGAGACTAGCGGGAATGAGCAGTTCTTC. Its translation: CASSQETSGNEQFF.

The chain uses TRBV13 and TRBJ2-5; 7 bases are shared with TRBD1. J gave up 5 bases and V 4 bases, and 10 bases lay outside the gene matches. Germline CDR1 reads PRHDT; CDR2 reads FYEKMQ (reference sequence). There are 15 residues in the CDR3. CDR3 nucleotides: TGTGCCAGCAGCTCCCCCCGACAGGGTGGGGAGACCCAGTACTTC. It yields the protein CASSSPRQGGETQYF.

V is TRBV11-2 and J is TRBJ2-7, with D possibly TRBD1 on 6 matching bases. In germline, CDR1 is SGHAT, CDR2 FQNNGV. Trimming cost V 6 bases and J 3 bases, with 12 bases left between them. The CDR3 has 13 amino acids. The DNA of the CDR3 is TGTGCCAGCAGTCCGGGACAAAACTACGAGCAGTACTTC. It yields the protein CASSPGQNYEQYF.

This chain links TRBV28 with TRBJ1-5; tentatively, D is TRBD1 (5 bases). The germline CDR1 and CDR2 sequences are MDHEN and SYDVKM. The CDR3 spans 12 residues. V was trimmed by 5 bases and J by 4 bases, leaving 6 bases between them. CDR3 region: CASSQGNQPQHF. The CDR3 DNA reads TGTGCCAGCAGTCAGGGAAATCAGCCCCAGCATTTT.

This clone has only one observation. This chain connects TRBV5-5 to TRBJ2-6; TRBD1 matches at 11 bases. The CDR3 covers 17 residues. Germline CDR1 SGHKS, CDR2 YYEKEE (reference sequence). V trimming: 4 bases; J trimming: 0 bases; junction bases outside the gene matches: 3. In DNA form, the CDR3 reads TGTGCCAGCAGCCCCGGGACAGGGGGCTCTGGGGCCAACGTCCTGACTTTC. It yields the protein CASSPGTGGSGANVLTF.

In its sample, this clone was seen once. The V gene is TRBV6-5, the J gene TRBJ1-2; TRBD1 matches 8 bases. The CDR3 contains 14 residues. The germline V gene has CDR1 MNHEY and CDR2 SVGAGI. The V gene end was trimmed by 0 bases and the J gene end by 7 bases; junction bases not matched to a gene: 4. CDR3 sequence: CASSYSTGGGGYTF. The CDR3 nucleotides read TGTGCCAGCAGTTACTCCACAGGGGGTGGTGGCTACACCTTC.